This TCR beta chain was documented in a study of blood T cell repertoires in COVID-19. Study context: Specimens from acute and convalescent COVID-19 originated in the United States, Italy and Spain.

Authors' analysis steps: Amplification with reference gene primers provided the estimates of nucleated cell counts. The data were produced by immunoSEQ multiplex PCR, yet TCRdb's version contains in-frame clones alone and is incomplete. From that table come the V and J calls and clone size; the DNA was used to work out D and trimming. The top ten clones hold roughly 49% of a sample with approximately 70,000 clones, about 75% of them seen once. The V gene end was trimmed by 5 bases and the J gene end by 2 bases; junction bases not matched to a gene: 5. Germline V lookup: CDR1 SGHVS, CDR2 FQNEAQ. This CDR3 comprises 16 residues. Participant age was roughly 18 to 90 years, and participants resided in 20 to 30 US areas. Within 2 weeks of study entry, exposed participants had contacted a PCR-confirmed or clinician-diagnosed COVID-19 case.

This TCR came from a woman between 55 and 75 years old who had been exposed to COVID-19. The sequencing sample was made of PBMCs or T cells enriched from blood (not recorded which). This chain connects TRBV7-8 to TRBJ2-7, with 14 bases aligning to TRBD2. For the CDR3, the DNA is TGTGCCAGCAGCCGGGGGACTAGCGGGAGCCCCTACGAGCAGTACTTC. Translation: CASSRGTSGSPYEQYF.